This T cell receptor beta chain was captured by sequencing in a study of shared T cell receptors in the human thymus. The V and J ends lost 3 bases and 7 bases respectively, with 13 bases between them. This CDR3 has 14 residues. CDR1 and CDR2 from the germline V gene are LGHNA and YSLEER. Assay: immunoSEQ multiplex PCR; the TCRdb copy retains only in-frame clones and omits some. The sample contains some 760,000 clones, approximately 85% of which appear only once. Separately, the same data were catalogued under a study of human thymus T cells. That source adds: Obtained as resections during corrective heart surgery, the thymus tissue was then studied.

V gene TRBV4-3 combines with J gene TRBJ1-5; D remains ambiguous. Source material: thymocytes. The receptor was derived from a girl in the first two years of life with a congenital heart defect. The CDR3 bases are TGCGCCAGCAGCCAGCAAGCCTGGTGGCAGCCCCAGCATTTT. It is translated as CASSQQAWWQPQHF.